This TCR beta chain emerged from a study of cytomegalovirus exposure and HLA in healthy donors. Overall study results and limits: Productive status was seen about 87% or about 30% of the time for most TCR beta V segments in an earlier analysis.

PCR involved 60 Vbeta and 13 Jbeta primers. The table came from immunoSEQ multiplex PCR; TCRdb's copy has only in-frame clones and leaves some out. The sample lists about 260,000 clones, 72% occurring once. V lost 7 bases to trimming and J lost 4 bases, with 19 bases between them. This CDR3 spans 15 amino acids. CDR1 MDHEN and CDR2 SYDVKM come from the germline V gene. Turning to this clone: Its antigen is not identified.

Sequencing input: PBMCs. The V gene is TRBV28, the J gene TRBJ1-2, with D possibly matching TRBD1 (6 bases). This sequence originates from a female donor in good health and CMV-seronegative. DNA of the CDR3: TGTGCCAGCATCTCCGAGGGGGAGGGGGTCTATGGCTACACCTTC. Its protein is CASISEGEGVYGYTF.